This TCR beta chain was obtained from a study of T cells in Graves' hyperthyroidism and ophthalmopathy. Patients were excluded for uncontrolled infection, other autoimmune disease, pregnancy or lactation. Amplified regions were TCR beta CDR3 sequences from RNA transcripts. During a first-round RT-PCR of the TCR CDR3, the HTBI primer set was used. Each CDR3 protein is one row after TCRdb ran MiXCR on the multiplex PCR reads. The repertoire holds about 58,000 distinct CDR3 sequences, 40% to 55% seen once, with roughly 12% in the top ten. The V gene's germline CDR1 is SGHRS and CDR2 YFSETQ. This CDR3 spans 14 amino acids. V lost 0 bases and J lost 6; bases outside the gene matches: 6.

V is TRBV5-1 and J is TRBJ2-7; 7 positions match TRBD1. The sequence was collected from a woman between 25 and 40 years old with Graves' ophthalmopathy. Sequences were obtained from blood. The CDR3 is CASSLGQGTGEQYF. The CDR3 region has the DNA TGCGCCAGCAGCTTGGGACAGGGTACAGGCGAGCAGTACTTC.